This passage covers 16 T cell receptor beta chains from one sample sequenced in a study of lymphopenia after photon versus proton radiotherapy. Produced via immunoSEQ multiplex PCR; TCRdb's table is partial and in-frame only. This table has about 22,000 clones, roughly 90% appearing once. Sequencing was performed on peripheral blood, taken from a patient treated with proton-based radiotherapy. These receptors were collected from an elderly man with esophageal cancer.

The chain carries TRBV18 and TRBJ2-7; D possibly corresponds to TRBD2 (5 bases). In germline, CDR1 is KGHSH, CDR2 LQKENI. This CDR3 comprises 14 residues. The V end lost 0 bases, the J end lost 2 bases, and 8 bases lay between the germline ends. The CDR3 spells CASSPPDGTYEQYF. CDR3 bases: TGTGCCAGCTCACCACCGGACGGGACCTACGAGCAGTACTTC.

The V and J genes are TRBV7-9 and TRBJ2-2; unclear D gene. This CDR3 has 13 residues. The germline gives CDR1 SEHNR, CDR2 FQNEAQ (reference sequence). V was shortened by 5 bases and J by 1 base, with 5 bases between the two germline ends. This CDR3 reads CASSRGNTGELFF. The CDR3 DNA sequence: TGTGCCAGCAGCCGAGGGAACACCGGGGAGCTGTTTTTT.

The chain uses TRBV10-3 and TRBJ2-3, with unresolved D. This CDR3 comprises 15 residues. Trimming shortened V by 3 bases and J by 1 base, and 11 bases separated the two germline ends. Germline values: CDR1 ENHRY, CDR2 SYGVKD. CDR3 residues: CAISDASLRTDTQYF. The DNA for the CDR3 is TGTGCCATCAGTGACGCCTCACTCCGCACAGATACGCAGTATTTT.

The gene calls are TRBV13 and TRBJ1-4; the match to TRBD1 covers 8 bases. This CDR3 comprises 15 residues. Germline-derived CDR1 and CDR2 are PRHDT and FYEKMQ (reference sequence). The trim removed 5 bases at V and 7 bases at J, leaving 9 bases unmatched. The CDR3 spells CASSQTGTGGEKLFF. The CDR3 bases are TGTGCCAGCAGCCAGACAGGGACAGGAGGTGAAAAACTGTTTTTT.

The sample holds one count of this clone. The chain links TRBV7-6 to TRBJ2-5; D possibly uses TRBD1 or TRBD2 (5 bases each). V was shortened by 1 base and J by 0 bases, with 9 bases between the two germline ends. The germline CDR1 and CDR2 sequences are SGHVS and FNYEAQ. This CDR3 is 15 amino acids long. CDR3 region: CASSLVWGNQETQYF. The CDR3 DNA follows: TGTGCCAGCAGCTTAGTATGGGGGAACCAAGAGACCCAGTACTTC. Full variable domain (remainder filled in from reference TRBV7-6 and TRBJ2-5): GAGVSQSPRYKVTKRGQDVALRCDPISGHVSLYWYRQALGQGPEFLTYFNYEAQQDKSGLPNDRFSAERPEGSISTLTIQRTEQRDSAMYRCASSLVWGNQETQYFGPGTRLLVL.

The chain uses TRBV6-1 and TRBJ2-2; D call uncertain. V lost 2 bases to trimming and J lost 1 base, with 8 bases between them. Looked up from germline, CDR1 is MNHNS and CDR2 is SASEGT. The CDR3 length is 15 residues. The CDR3 nucleotides read TGTGCCAGCAGTGAACTCGCCGGGAACACCGGGGAGCTGTTTTTT. Encoded protein: CASSELAGNTGELFF.

This chain uses TRBV4-3 with TRBJ1-2; D may be TRBD1 (6 bases). Germline values: CDR1 LGHNA, CDR2 YSLEER. CDR3 length equals 13 residues. V lost 4 bases to trimming and J lost 2 bases, with 8 bases between them. CDR3 region: CASSRGQNYGYTF. DNA for the CDR3: TGCGCCAGCAGCCGAGGACAGAACTATGGCTACACCTTC.

This clone occurred a few times. This chain links TRBV5-1 with TRBJ1-3; possibly TRBD1 for D (6 bases). Germline CDR1 reads SGHRS; CDR2 reads YFSETQ. There are 15 residues in the CDR3. The ends were cut back, 1 base at V and 0 bases at J, with 8 bases in the middle. As DNA, the CDR3 is TGCGCCAGCAGCTTGACAGGGAACTCTGGAAACACCATATATTTT. Translation: CASSLTGNSGNTIYF.

The CDR3 DNA is TGTGCCAGCAGCTCTCAGGGGGCGGGAGATACGCAGTATTTT. Translated: CASSSQGAGDTQYF. This rearrangement joins TRBV7-2 to TRBJ2-3; 8 nucleotides match TRBD1. The CDR3 has 14 amino acids. The V and J ends lost 4 bases and 5 bases, in that order; junction bases with no gene match: 5. CDR1 and CDR2 from the germline V gene are SGHTA and FQGNSA. Filled out from reference TRBV7-2 and TRBJ2-3, the complete variable domain reads GAGVSQSPSNKVTEKGKDVELRCDPISGHTALYWYRQSLGQGLEFLIYFQGNSAPDKSGLPSDRFSAERTGGSVSTLTIQRTQQEDSAVYLCASSSQGAGDTQYFGPGTRLTVL.

The V and J genes are TRBV7-2 and TRBJ2-5; a weak D match, TRBD2 (6 bases). Trimming stripped 3 bases from V and 3 bases from J, with 14 bases between. Germline V CDR1 and CDR2: SGHTA, FQGNSA. The length of the CDR3 is 15 residues. The chain's CDR3 is CASSFQGLGEETQYF. CDR3 in DNA: TGTGCCAGCAGCTTTCAGGGACTCGGGGAAGAGACCCAGTACTTC.

The chain has TRBV18 and TRBJ1-1, with a tentative D call TRBD1 (5 bases). The germline V and J ends were trimmed by 1 base and 6 bases, with 18 bases remaining between them. The CDR3 totals 16 residues. The V gene's germline CDR1 is KGHSH and CDR2 LQKENI. The chain's CDR3 is CASSPRSTGPGAEAFF. CDR3 coding DNA: TGTGCCAGCTCACCACGGTCTACAGGACCGGGCGCTGAAGCTTTCTTT.

The gene calls are TRBV11-2 and TRBJ1-1; D unresolved. Trimming removed 4 bases from V and 2 bases from J, with 11 bases in between. The V gene's germline CDR1 is SGHAT and CDR2 FQNNGV. The CDR3 is 14 amino acids. The CDR3 DNA reads TGTGCCAGCAGCTGGCGACGGTTAAACACTGAAGCTTTCTTT. It yields the protein CASSWRRLNTEAFF.

The chain employs TRBV12-5 and TRBJ2-1; D may match TRBD1 or TRBD2 (5 bases each). The CDR3 contains 14 residues. Trimming took off 0 bases at V and 7 bases at J, with 10 bases between the two ends. Germline values: CDR1 LGHNT, CDR2 FRNRAP. The CDR3 here is CASGLVEGMNEQFF. The CDR3 DNA is TGTGCTAGTGGTTTGGTAGAGGGGATGAATGAGCAGTTCTTC.

This chain uses TRBV6-5 with TRBJ1-2; maybe TRBD1 (5 bases). There are 14 residues in the CDR3. Germline V gene sequence: CDR1 MNHEY, CDR2 SVGAGI. The V and J ends lost 5 bases and 8 bases respectively, with 18 bases between them. The CDR3 nucleotides are TGTGCCAGCAGTCCTACGGGGACCCTTAGGGGCTACACCTTC. Translated: CASSPTGTLRGYTF.

The V gene is TRBV19, the J gene TRBJ1-1; unclear D gene. Germline V gives CDR1 LNHDA, CDR2 SQIVND (reference sequence). The CDR3 extends over 13 amino acids. The ends were cut back, 6 bases at V and 3 bases at J, with 11 bases in the middle. The DNA for the CDR3 is TGTGCCAGTAGCGTGCAGGTTGACACTGAAGCTTTCTTT. Translation gives CASSVQVDTEAFF.

J is TRBJ2-2 and V is TRBV4-3, with unresolved D. Looked up from germline, CDR1 is LGHNA and CDR2 is YSLEER. The length of the CDR3 is 14 residues. The V end was cut by 0 bases, the J end by 6 bases, with 8 bases between. This CDR3 reads CASSQDLDSGELFF. The DNA of the CDR3 is TGCGCCAGCAGCCAAGATTTGGATTCCGGGGAGCTGTTTTTT.